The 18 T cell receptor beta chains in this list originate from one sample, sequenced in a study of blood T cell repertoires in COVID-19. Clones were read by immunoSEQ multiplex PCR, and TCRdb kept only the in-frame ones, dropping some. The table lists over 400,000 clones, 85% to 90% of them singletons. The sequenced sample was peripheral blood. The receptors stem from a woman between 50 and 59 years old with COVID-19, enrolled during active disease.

The CDR3: CASRSTGVETQYF. In nucleotides, the CDR3 is TGTGCCAGCAGATCCACAGGGGTAGAGACCCAGTACTTC. This chain links TRBV12-3 or TRBV12-4 with TRBJ2-5; 7 positions match TRBD1. CDR3 size: 13 residues. V lost 6 bases, J lost 4 bases, and 5 bases stayed unmatched.

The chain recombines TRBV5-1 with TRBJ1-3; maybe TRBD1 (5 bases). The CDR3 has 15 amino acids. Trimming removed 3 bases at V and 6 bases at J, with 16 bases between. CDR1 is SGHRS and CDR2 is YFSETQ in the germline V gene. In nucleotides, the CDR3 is TGCGCCAGCAGCTCTGGCGGGGGTAGCGAAAACACCATATATTTT. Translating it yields CASSSGGGSENTIYF.

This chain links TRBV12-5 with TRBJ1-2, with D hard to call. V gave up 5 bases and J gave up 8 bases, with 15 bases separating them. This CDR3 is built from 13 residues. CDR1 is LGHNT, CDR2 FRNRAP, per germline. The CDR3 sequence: CASGQGGSLGYTF. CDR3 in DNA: TGTGCTAGTGGTCAAGGAGGATCCTTAGGCTACACCTTC.

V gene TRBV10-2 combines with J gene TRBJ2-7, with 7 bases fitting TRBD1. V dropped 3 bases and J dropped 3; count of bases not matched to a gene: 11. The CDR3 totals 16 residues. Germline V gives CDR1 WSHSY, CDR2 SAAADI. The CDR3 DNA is TGCGCCAGCAGTGACTTGACAGGGACATTTGGCTACGAGCAGTACTTC. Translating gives CASSDLTGTFGYEQYF.

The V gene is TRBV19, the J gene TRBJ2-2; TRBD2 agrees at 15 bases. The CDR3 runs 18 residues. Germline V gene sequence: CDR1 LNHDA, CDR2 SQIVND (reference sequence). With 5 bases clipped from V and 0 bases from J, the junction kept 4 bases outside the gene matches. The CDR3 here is CASSGLAGGSANTGELFF. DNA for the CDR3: TGTGCCAGTAGTGGACTAGCGGGGGGGAGTGCGAACACCGGGGAGCTGTTTTTT.

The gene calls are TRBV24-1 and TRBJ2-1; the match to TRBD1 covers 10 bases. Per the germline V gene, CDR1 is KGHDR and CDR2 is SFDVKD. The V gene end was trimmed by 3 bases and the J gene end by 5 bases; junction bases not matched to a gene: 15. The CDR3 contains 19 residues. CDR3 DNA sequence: TGTGCCACCAGTGATGTTGGGGGAAGACAGGGGGCGCAGGACAATGAGCAGTTCTTC. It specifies CATSDVGGRQGAQDNEQFF.

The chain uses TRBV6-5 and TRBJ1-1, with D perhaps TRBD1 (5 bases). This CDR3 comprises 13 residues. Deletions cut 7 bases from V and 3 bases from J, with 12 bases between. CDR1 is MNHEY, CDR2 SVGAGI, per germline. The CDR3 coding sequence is TGTGCCAGCACCTTTGGGGCTCACACTGAAGCTTTCTTT. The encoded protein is CASTFGAHTEAFF.

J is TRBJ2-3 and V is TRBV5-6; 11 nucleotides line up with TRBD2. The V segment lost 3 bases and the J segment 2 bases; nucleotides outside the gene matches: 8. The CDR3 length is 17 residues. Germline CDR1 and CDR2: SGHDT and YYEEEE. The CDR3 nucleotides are TGTGCCAGCAGCTCAAACCTAGCGGGGGGTTACACAGATACGCAGTATTTT. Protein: CASSSNLAGGYTDTQYF.

The CDR3 is CAITTGHPTGELFF. Written as DNA, the CDR3 is TGTGCCATCACCACGGGACATCCCACCGGGGAGCTGTTTTTT. This rearrangement joins TRBV10-3 to TRBJ2-2, with D maybe TRBD1 (6 bases). This CDR3 is built from 14 residues. The germline V and J ends were trimmed by 7 bases and 4 bases, with 13 bases remaining between them. Germline CDR1 reads ENHRY; CDR2 reads SYGVKD.

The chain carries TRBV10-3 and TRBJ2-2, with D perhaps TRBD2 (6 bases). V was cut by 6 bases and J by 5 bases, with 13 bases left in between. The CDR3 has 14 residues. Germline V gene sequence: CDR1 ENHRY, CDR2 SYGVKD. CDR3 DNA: TGTGCCATCAGGGCGGGGATAGGGACCGGGGAGCTGTTTTTT. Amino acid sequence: CAIRAGIGTGELFF.

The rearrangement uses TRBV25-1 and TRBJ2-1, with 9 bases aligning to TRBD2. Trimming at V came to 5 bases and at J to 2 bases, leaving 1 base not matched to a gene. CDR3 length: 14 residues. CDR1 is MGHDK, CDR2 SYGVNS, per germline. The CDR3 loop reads CASSQRGAYNEQFF. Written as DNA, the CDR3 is TGTGCCAGCAGTCAGCGGGGGGCCTACAATGAGCAGTTCTTC.

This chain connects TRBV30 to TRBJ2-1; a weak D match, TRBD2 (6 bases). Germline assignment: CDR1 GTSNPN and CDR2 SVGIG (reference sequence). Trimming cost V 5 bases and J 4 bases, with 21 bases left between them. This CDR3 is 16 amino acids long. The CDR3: CAWPDAGYLRYNEQFF. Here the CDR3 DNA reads TGTGCCTGGCCCGATGCGGGATACTTAAGGTACAATGAGCAGTTCTTC.

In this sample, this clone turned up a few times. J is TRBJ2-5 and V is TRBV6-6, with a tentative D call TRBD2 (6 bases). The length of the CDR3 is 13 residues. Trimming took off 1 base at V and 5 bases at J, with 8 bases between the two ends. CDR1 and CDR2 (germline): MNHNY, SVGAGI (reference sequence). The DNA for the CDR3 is TGTGCCAGCAGTTACTACGCGGGGGAGACCCAGTACTTC. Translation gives CASSYYAGETQYF.

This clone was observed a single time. The CDR3 region is CASSNLRHGEKLFF. Here the CDR3 DNA reads TGTGCCAGCAGTAACCTGCGCCATGGTGAAAAACTGTTTTTT. The chain has TRBV28 and TRBJ1-4; D is unclear. Germline CDR1 is MDHEN and CDR2 is SYDVKM. This CDR3 comprises 14 residues. Trimming took 5 bases from V and 7 from J, leaving 14 bases between them.

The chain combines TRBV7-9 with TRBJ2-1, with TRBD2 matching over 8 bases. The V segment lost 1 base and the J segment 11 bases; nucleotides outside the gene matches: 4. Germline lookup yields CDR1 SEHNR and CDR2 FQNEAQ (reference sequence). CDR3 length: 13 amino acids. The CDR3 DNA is TGTGCCAGCAGCTTAGGGGGGACTAGGAAGCAGTTCTTC. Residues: CASSLGGTRKQFF. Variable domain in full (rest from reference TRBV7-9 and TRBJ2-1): DTGVSQNPRHKITKRGQNVTFRCDPISEHNRLYWYRQTLGQGPEFLTYFQNEAQLEKSRLLSDRFSAERPKGSFSTLEIQRTEQGDSAMYLCASSLGGTRKQFFGPGTRLTVL.

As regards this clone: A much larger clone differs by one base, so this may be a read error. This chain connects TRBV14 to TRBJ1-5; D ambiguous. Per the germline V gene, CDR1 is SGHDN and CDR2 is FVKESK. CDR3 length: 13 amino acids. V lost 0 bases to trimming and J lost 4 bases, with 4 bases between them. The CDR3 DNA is TGTGCCAGCAGCCAAGATCATAATCAGCCCCAGCATTTT. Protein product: CASSQDHNQPQHF.

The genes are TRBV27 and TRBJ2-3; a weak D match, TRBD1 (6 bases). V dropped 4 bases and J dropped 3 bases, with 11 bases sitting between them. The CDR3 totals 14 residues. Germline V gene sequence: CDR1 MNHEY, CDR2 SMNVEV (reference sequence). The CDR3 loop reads CASSSGVGTDTQYF. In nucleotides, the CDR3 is TGTGCCAGCAGTTCAGGGGTTGGGACAGATACGCAGTATTTT.

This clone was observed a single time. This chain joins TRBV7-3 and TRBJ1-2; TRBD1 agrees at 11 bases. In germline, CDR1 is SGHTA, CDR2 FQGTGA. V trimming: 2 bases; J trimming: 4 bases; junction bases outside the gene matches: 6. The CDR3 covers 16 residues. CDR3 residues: CASSLQGTGGLYGYTF. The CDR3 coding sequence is TGTGCCAGCAGCTTACAGGGGACAGGGGGACTCTATGGCTACACCTTC.